This entry lists 23 T cell receptor beta chains sequenced from one sample in a study of identical twins. Each CDR3 protein gets one entry after TCRdb re-called the 5' RACE reads with MiXCR. The sample comprises 1.5 million to 2 million distinct CDR3 sequences, less than 35% of which are singletons, and approximately 0.29% rests with the top ten. The sample was cord blood. These TCRs come from a newborn girl in good health.

This clonotype was counted only a few times. This chain uses TRBV4-1 with TRBJ2-1; D ambiguous. Deletions cut 1 base from V and 3 bases from J, with 10 bases between. Looked up from germline, CDR1 is MGHRA and CDR2 is YSYEKL. This CDR3 is 15 amino acids long. The CDR3 protein is CASSQGILGYNEQFF. The CDR3 DNA reads as TGCGCCAGCAGCCAAGGAATTCTTGGCTACAATGAGCAGTTCTTC.

The V and J genes are TRBV27 and TRBJ1-1, with 7 bases lining up with TRBD1. Germline CDR1 is MNHEY and CDR2 is SMNVEV (reference sequence). V gave up 3 bases and J gave up 5 bases; unmatched junction bases: 6. This CDR3 comprises 14 residues. Here the CDR3 reads CASSFQGDLTEAFF. In DNA form, the CDR3 reads TGTGCCAGCAGTTTCCAGGGGGACTTAACTGAAGCTTTCTTT.

This clonotype was seen more than once but under ten times. The rearrangement joins TRBV6-5 to TRBJ2-3, with 9 positions matching TRBD1. Trimming took 2 bases from V and 3 from J; bases not matched to a gene: 18. CDR1 and CDR2 from the germline V gene are MNHEY and SVGAGI. The CDR3 is made up of 20 amino acids. In nucleotides, the CDR3 is TGTGCCAGCAGTTACAAGTCCCTCGCCCTACAGGGGGCACGGACAGATACGCAGTATTTT. Translated: CASSYKSLALQGARTDTQYF.

The table lists this clonotype with a few counts. The chain uses TRBV7-9 and TRBJ1-1, with a weak D call TRBD1 (5 bases). This CDR3 spans 12 amino acids. The germline V gene encodes CDR1 SEHNR and CDR2 FQNEAQ (reference sequence). With 5 bases removed from V and 7 bases from J, the gap between germline ends came to 11 bases. The CDR3, as DNA: TGTGCCAGCAGCCGAGGGGCGAGTGAAGCTTTCTTT. Its translation: CASSRGASEAFF.

The chain is built from TRBV7-9 and TRBJ2-1; 7 bases agree with TRBD2. The CDR3 spans 15 residues. CDR1 and CDR2 from the germline V gene are SEHNR and FQNEAQ (reference sequence). V lost 2 bases and J lost 13; bases outside the gene matches: 14. In nucleotides, the CDR3 is TGTGCCAGCAGCTTATCACTAGCGCCCCAAGAGACCCAGTTCTTC. It specifies CASSLSLAPQETQFF. The full variable domain, rest sourced from reference TRBV7-9 and TRBJ2-1, is DTGVSQNPRHKITKRGQNVTFRCDPISEHNRLYWYRQTLGQGPEFLTYFQNEAQLEKSRLLSDRFSAERPKGSFSTLEIQRTEQGDSAMYLCASSLSLAPQETQFFGPGTRLTVL.

This sequence joins TRBV2 and TRBJ2-3; the match to TRBD1 covers 9 bases. The CDR3 runs 14 residues. Germline lookup yields CDR1 SNHLY and CDR2 FYNNEI. J lost 3 bases, V lost 5 bases, and 3 bases had no gene match. The CDR3 reads CASSKQGATDTQYF. DNA of the CDR3: TGTGCCAGCAGTAAACAGGGGGCTACAGATACGCAGTATTTT.

This clonotype showed up just a few times. The gene calls are TRBV24-1 and TRBJ2-1; D is possibly TRBD2 (6 bases). The CDR3 is made up of 15 amino acids. Germline V lookup: CDR1 KGHDR, CDR2 SFDVKD. Trimming stripped 4 bases from V and 6 bases from J, with 15 bases between. CDR3 sequence (DNA): TGTGCCACCAGTGAAGGGGTAGCGGTCGCCAATGAGCAGTTCTTC. Amino acids: CATSEGVAVANEQFF.

V usage is TRBV24-1 and J usage is TRBJ2-2; the D is unclear. Trimming stripped 4 bases from V and 1 base from J, with 18 bases between. The length of the CDR3 is 18 residues. Germline CDR1 KGHDR, CDR2 SFDVKD. The DNA of the CDR3 is TGTGCCACCAGTGAGGAGACGGCAGGTATCGGGAACACCGGGGAGCTGTTTTTT. It is translated as CATSEETAGIGNTGELFF.

In this sample, this clonotype turned up a few times. The rearrangement uses TRBV5-1 and TRBJ1-6; possibly TRBD1 for D (5 bases). This CDR3 has 15 amino acids. Germline V gene lookup returns CDR1 SGHRS and CDR2 YFSETQ. Trimming took 7 bases from V and 7 from J, leaving 18 bases between them. CDR3: CASRPGPGMNSPLHF. CDR3 DNA: TGCGCCAGCCGTCCGGGACCGGGGATGAATTCACCCCTCCACTTT.

This clonotype was seen a handful of times. The rearrangement uses TRBV5-6 and TRBJ2-2; perhaps TRBD1 as D (6 bases). Germline CDR1 reads SGHDT; CDR2 reads YYEEEE. V was trimmed by 3 bases and J by 0 bases, leaving 12 bases between them. The CDR3 sequence is 16 residues long. CDR3 bases: TGTGCCAGCAGCTACGGACAGTTCGCGAACACCGGGGAGCTGTTTTTT. The encoded protein is CASSYGQFANTGELFF.

The gene calls are TRBV24-1 and TRBJ2-1, with TRBD2 as a possible D gene (5 bases). Trimming shortened V by 5 bases and J by 7 bases, and 8 bases separated the two germline ends. Germline V gene sequence: CDR1 KGHDR, CDR2 SFDVKD. The CDR3 covers 12 residues. The CDR3 DNA sequence: TGTGCCACCAGTGTGAGGGCGAATGAGCAGTTCTTC. Protein product: CATSVRANEQFF.

The chain links TRBV6-6 to TRBJ1-1; D gene uncertain. Germline V gene sequence: CDR1 MNHNY, CDR2 SVGAGI (reference sequence). CDR3 length equals 12 residues. V lost 8 bases to trimming and J lost 1 base, with 8 bases between them. The DNA of the CDR3 is TGTGCCAGCTACAGAGCGAACACTGAAGCTTTCTTT. Its protein is CASYRANTEAFF.

Details on this clonotype: One end of the junction does not line up with germline, which may come from a read error. The chain joins TRBV20-1 to TRBJ1-2; the D is unclear. This CDR3 is built from 11 residues. Looked up from germline, CDR1 is DFQATT and CDR2 is SNEGSKA (reference sequence). CDR3 sequence reads: CNAWFGRDYTF. Written as DNA, the CDR3 is TGCAATGCTTGGTTTGGGAGAGACTACACCTTC.

The V and J genes are TRBV5-8 and TRBJ2-1; TRBD2 agrees at 7 bases. V lost 4 bases to trimming and J lost 2 bases; unmatched junction nucleotides: 9. Germline V lookup: CDR1 SGHTS, CDR2 YDEGEE. This CDR3 comprises 16 residues. The CDR3 protein is CASSERLAVTYNEQFF. The DNA of the CDR3 is TGTGCCAGCAGCGAAAGACTAGCCGTTACCTACAATGAGCAGTTCTTC.

This clonotype has just a few counts. The chain recombines TRBV9 with TRBJ2-1; a weak D match, TRBD2 (6 bases). CDR1 and CDR2 from the germline V gene are SGDLS and YYNGEE. CDR3 size: 17 residues. Trimming cost V 3 bases and J 5 bases, with 21 bases left between them. The CDR3 coding sequence is TGTGCCAGCAGCGAATTAATATCCCGGGACTTCCACAATGAGCAGTTCTTC. This sequence encodes CASSELISRDFHNEQFF.

The chain has TRBV7-2 and TRBJ2-1, with TRBD2 matching over 11 bases. V dropped 1 base and J dropped 2; count of bases not matched to a gene: 10. The CDR3 length is 19 residues. CDR1 and CDR2 (germline): SGHTA, FQGNSA. CDR3 sequence: CASSLVGGLAGGTYNEQFF. CDR3 DNA sequence: TGTGCCAGCAGCTTAGTAGGAGGGCTAGCGGGGGGAACCTACAATGAGCAGTTCTTC.

The chain carries TRBV28 and TRBJ2-7; D is possibly TRBD2 (5 bases). Trimming removed 1 base at V and 4 bases at J, with 11 bases between. Per the germline V gene, CDR1 is MDHEN and CDR2 is SYDVKM. The CDR3 has 14 amino acids. In DNA, the CDR3 is TGTGCCAGCAGTTTATCCCGGAGGTTTTACGAGCAGTACTTC. This sequence encodes CASSLSRRFYEQYF.

The sample holds a few counts of this clonotype. The genes are TRBV6-6 and TRBJ2-5; D might be TRBD1 (6 bases). Trimming took off 2 bases at V and 2 bases at J, with 12 bases between the two ends. In germline, CDR1 is MNHNY, CDR2 SVGAGI (reference sequence). The CDR3 covers 15 residues. CDR3 sequence reads: CASSYHTGTQETQYF. Written as DNA, the CDR3 is TGTGCCAGCAGTTACCATACCGGGACACAAGAGACCCAGTACTTC.

This clonotype was seen only a few times. This rearrangement joins TRBV24-1 to TRBJ2-1; no clear D gene. The CDR3 runs to 15 residues. CDR1 and CDR2 from the germline V gene are KGHDR and SFDVKD. V was clipped by 2 bases and J by 4 bases, with 11 bases between them. As DNA, the CDR3 is TGTGCCACCAGTGATTACCGGACGGTGTACAATGAGCAGTTCTTC. Amino acid sequence: CATSDYRTVYNEQFF.

The gene calls are TRBV20-1 and TRBJ2-5; D uncertain. The V gene's germline CDR1 is DFQATT and CDR2 SNEGSKA (reference sequence). Trimming cost V 3 bases and J 1 base, with 12 bases left between them. The CDR3 is 14 amino acids. CDR3 in amino acids: CSASRLLGQETQYF. As DNA, the CDR3 is TGCAGTGCTAGTAGACTCCTGGGCCAAGAGACCCAGTACTTC.

This clonotype was counted only a few times. V and J are TRBV3-1 and TRBJ2-1; D remains unclear. The V and J ends lost 1 base and 5 bases respectively, with 15 bases between them. The germline V gene has CDR1 LGHDT and CDR2 YNNKEL (reference sequence). This CDR3 spans 16 amino acids. CDR3 region: CASSQAMDRADNEQFF. For the CDR3, the DNA is TGTGCCAGCAGCCAAGCCATGGACCGCGCGGACAATGAGCAGTTCTTC.

There are a few counts of this clonotype. The chain has TRBV6-1 and TRBJ2-4, with TRBD2 matching over 11 bases. The last part of the DNA fits TRBJ2-7 better; the J call may be wrong. The CDR3 has 17 amino acids. Germline V gene data show CDR1 as MNHNS and CDR2 as SASEGT. The CDR3, as DNA: TGTGCCAGCAGTGGCCTATATAGCGGGAGGGCTTGGTACGAGCAGTACTTC. Amino acid sequence: CASSGLYSGRAWYEQYF.

The chain couples TRBV20-1 to TRBJ2-7; 10 nucleotides line up with TRBD1. TRBJ2-5 matches the DNA end more closely, so the J call is doubtful. The CDR3 sequence is 14 residues long. Germline V CDR1 and CDR2: DFQATT, SNEGSKA (reference sequence). CDR3 sequence (DNA): TGCAGTGCGATCCGGGACAGGGGTTTGAAGACCCAGTACTTC. It codes for CSAIRDRGLKTQYF.